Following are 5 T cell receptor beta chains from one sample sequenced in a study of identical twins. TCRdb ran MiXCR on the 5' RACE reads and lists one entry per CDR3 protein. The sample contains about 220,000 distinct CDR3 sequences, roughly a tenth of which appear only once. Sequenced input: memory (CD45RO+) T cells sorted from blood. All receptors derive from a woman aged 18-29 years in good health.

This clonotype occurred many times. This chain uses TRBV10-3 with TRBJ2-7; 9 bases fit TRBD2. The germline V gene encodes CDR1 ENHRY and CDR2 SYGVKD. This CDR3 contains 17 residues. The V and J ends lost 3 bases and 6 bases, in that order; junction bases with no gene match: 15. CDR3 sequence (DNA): TGTGCCATCAGTGATCCCCGACTAGCGGAGTTAAGGGGCGAGCAGTACTTC. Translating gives CAISDPRLAELRGEQYF.

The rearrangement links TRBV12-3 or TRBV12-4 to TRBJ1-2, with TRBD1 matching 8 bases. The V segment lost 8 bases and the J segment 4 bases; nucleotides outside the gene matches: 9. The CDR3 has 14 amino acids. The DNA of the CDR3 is TGTGCCAGCCGCTCCCGGGACAGGCTCTATGGCTACACCTTC. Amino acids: CASRSRDRLYGYTF.

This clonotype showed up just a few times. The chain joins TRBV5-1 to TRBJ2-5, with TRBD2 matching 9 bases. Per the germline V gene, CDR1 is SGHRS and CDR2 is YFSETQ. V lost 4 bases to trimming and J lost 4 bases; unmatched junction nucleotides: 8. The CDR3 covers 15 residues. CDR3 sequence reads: CASSRGLARRETQYF. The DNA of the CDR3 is TGCGCCAGCAGCCGCGGACTAGCGCGTAGAGAGACCCAGTACTTC.

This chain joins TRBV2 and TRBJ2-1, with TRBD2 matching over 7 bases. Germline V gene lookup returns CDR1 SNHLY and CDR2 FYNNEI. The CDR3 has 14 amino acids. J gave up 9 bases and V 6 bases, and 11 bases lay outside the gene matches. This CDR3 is CASSGGGSSTEQFF. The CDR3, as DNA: TGTGCCAGCAGCGGCGGCGGGAGTTCGACTGAGCAGTTCTTC.

CDR3 residues: CASGGSLDEQYF. As DNA, the CDR3 is TGTGCCAGCGGAGGGAGCCTGGACGAGCAGTACTTC. The chain recombines TRBV9 with TRBJ2-7; D is perhaps TRBD2 (6 bases). The CDR3 loop spans 12 amino acids. V lost 7 bases and J 5 bases, leaving 13 bases between the germline ends. Germline loops: CDR1 SGDLS, CDR2 YYNGEE.